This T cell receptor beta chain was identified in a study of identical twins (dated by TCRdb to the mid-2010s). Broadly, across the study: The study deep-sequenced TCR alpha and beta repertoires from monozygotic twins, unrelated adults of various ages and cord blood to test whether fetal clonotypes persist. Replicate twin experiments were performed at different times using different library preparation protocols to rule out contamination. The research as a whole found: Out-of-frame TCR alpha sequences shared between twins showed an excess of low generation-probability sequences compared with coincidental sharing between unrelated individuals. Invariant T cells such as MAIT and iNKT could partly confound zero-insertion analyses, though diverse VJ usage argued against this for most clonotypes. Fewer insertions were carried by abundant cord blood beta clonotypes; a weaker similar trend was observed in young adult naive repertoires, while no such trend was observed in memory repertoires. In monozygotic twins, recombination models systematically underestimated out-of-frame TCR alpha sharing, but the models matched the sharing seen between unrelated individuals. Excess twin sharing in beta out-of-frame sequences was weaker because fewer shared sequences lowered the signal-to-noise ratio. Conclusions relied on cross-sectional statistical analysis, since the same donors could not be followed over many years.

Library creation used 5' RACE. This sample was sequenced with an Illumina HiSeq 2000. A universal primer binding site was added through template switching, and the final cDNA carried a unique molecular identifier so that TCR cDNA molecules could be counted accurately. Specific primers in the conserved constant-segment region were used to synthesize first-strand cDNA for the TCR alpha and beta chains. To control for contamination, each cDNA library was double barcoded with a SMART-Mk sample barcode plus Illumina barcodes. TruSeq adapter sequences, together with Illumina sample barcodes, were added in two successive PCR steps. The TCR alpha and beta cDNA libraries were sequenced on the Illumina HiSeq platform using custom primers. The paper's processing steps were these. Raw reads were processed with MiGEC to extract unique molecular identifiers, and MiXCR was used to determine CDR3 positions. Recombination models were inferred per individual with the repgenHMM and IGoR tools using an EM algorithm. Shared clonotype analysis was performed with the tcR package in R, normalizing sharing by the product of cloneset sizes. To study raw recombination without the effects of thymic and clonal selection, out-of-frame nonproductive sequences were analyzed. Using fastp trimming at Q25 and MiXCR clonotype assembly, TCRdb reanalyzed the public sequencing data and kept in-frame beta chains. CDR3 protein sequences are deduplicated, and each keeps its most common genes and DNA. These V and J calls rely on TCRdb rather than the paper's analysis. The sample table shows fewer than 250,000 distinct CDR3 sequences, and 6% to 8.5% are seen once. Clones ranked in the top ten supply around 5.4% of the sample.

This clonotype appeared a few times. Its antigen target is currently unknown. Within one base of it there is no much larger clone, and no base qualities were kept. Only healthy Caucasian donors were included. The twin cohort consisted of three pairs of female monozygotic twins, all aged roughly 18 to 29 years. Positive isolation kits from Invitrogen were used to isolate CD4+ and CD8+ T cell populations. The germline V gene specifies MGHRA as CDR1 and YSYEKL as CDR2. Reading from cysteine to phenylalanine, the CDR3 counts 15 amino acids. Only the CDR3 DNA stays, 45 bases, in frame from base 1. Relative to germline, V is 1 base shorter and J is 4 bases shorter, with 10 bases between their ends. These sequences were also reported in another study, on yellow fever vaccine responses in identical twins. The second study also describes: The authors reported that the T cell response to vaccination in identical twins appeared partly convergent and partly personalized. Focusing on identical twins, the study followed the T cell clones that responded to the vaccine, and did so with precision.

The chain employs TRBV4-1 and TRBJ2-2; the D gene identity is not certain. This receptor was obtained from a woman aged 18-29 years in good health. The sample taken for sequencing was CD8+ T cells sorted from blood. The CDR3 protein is CASSQAGVGTGELFF. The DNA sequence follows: TGCGCCAGCAGCCAAGCCGGAGTTGGCACCGGGGAGCTGTTTTTT.